These 30 T cell receptor beta chains were sequenced from one sample in a study of blood T cell repertoires in COVID-19. Profiling relied on immunoSEQ multiplex PCR, and the TCRdb table lists in-frame clones only, not all of them. The repertoire holds roughly 67,000 clones, with more than 70% as singletons. Sequencing used peripheral blood. These receptors were collected from a man aged 50 to 59 with acute or convalescent COVID-19.

This chain joins TRBV5-1 and TRBJ2-5; 7 bases match TRBD2. Germline CDR1 reads SGHRS; CDR2 reads YFSETQ. V trimming: 0 bases; J trimming: 6 bases; junction bases outside the gene matches: 5. The CDR3 contains 14 residues. The CDR3 bases are TGCGCCAGCAGCTTGGCAGCGGGGATAAAGACCCAGTACTTC. Its translation is CASSLAAGIKTQYF.

This clone was detected only once. The rearrangement joins TRBV7-2 to TRBJ2-1, with 7 nucleotides matching TRBD1. The CDR3 has 14 residues. Germline loops: CDR1 SGHTA, CDR2 FQGNSA. Trimming took 5 bases from V and 1 from J; bases not matched to a gene: 2. CDR3 region: CASSRGQSYNEQFF. CDR3 DNA: TGTGCCAGCAGCAGGGGGCAGTCCTACAATGAGCAGTTCTTC.

This clone was picked up one time. The chain couples TRBV7-9 to TRBJ2-7; D gene uncertain. Trimming left V 3 bases short and J 2 bases short, with 5 bases between. The CDR3 sequence is 12 residues long. Germline V gene data show CDR1 as SEHNR and CDR2 as FQNEAQ (reference sequence). In nucleotides, the CDR3 is TGTGCCAGCAGCTTCGTCCCCTACGAGCAGTACTTC. Its protein is CASSFVPYEQYF.

This chain links TRBV19 with TRBJ2-6, with D maybe TRBD1 (6 bases). CDR1 LNHDA and CDR2 SQIVND come from the germline V gene (reference sequence). Deletions cut 7 bases from V and 0 bases from J, with 10 bases between. The CDR3 contains 15 residues. This CDR3 reads CASTSRGSGANVLTF. The CDR3 DNA reads TGTGCCAGTACCTCCAGGGGCTCTGGGGCCAACGTCCTGACTTTC. Variable domain in full (rest from reference TRBV19 and TRBJ2-6): DGGITQSPKYLFRKEGQNVTLSCEQNLNHDAMYWYRQDPGQGLRLIYYSQIVNDFQKGDIAEGYSVSREKKESFPLTVTSAQKNPTAFYLCASTSRGSGANVLTFGAGSRLTVL.

V and J are TRBV19 and TRBJ2-5, with 10 bases fitting TRBD1. This CDR3 region has 16 residues. Trimming cost V 5 bases and J 5 bases; bases outside gene matches: 11. Germline CDR1 is LNHDA and CDR2 is SQIVND (reference sequence). The CDR3 nucleotides are TGTGCCAGTAGTCATCATCGACAGGGGGCCGGGGAGACCCAGTACTTC. Protein: CASSHHRQGAGETQYF.

The CDR3 loop reads CASSFSSGSGANVLTF. CDR3 bases: TGCGCCAGCAGCTTCAGTTCGGGCTCTGGGGCCAACGTCCTGACTTTC. This chain connects TRBV4-1 to TRBJ2-6; D not certain. The CDR3 consists of 16 residues. Germline CDR1 reads MGHRA; CDR2 reads YSYEKL. Deletions cut 5 bases from V and 0 bases from J, with 11 bases between.

The chain couples TRBV11-2 to TRBJ2-7, with 7 positions matching TRBD2. J was trimmed by 3 bases and V by 2 bases; bases with no gene match: 7. The germline CDR1 and CDR2 sequences are SGHAT and FQNNGV. This CDR3 has 15 residues. The CDR3 coding sequence is TGTGCCAGCAGCTTAACGACTAGCCTATTCTACGAGCAGTACTTC. Translating it yields CASSLTTSLFYEQYF.

This clone was seen once. V is TRBV21-1 and J is TRBJ1-6. TRBV21-1 is described as a pseudogene. CDR3 length equals 16 residues. The CDR3 here is CASIPAGRRLPSPLHF. CDR3 nucleotide sequence: TGTGCCAGCATCCCGGCGGGCAGACGATTACCTTCACCCCTCCACTTT.

The genes are TRBV10-3 and TRBJ2-2, with unresolved D. The CDR3 is 14 residues long. Looked up from germline, CDR1 is ENHRY and CDR2 is SYGVKD. V dropped 7 bases and J dropped 3 bases, with 12 bases sitting between them. The CDR3 spells CAIKPIDDTGELFF. The CDR3 region has the DNA TGTGCCATCAAGCCGATTGATGACACCGGGGAGCTGTTTTTT.

The V and J genes are TRBV10-3 and TRBJ2-5; 9 positions match TRBD1. This CDR3 has 16 residues. V lost 0 bases and J lost 0; bases outside the gene matches: 2. The germline CDR1 and CDR2 sequences are ENHRY and SYGVKD. The CDR3 DNA is TGTGCCATCAGTGAGTCGGGGACAGGGAACCAAGAGACCCAGTACTTC. Its translation is CAISESGTGNQETQYF.

J is TRBJ1-2 and V is TRBV4-2; 9 nucleotides match TRBD1. CDR1 is LGHNA, CDR2 YNFKEQ, per germline. The CDR3 totals 15 residues. The V segment lost 3 bases and the J segment 4 bases; nucleotides outside the gene matches: 6. CDR3 coding DNA: TGTGCCAGCAGCCAGCCGGGACAGGGCGTCTATGGCTACACCTTC. Its protein product is CASSQPGQGVYGYTF.

V gene TRBV6-5 combines with J gene TRBJ1-6; D ambiguous. The V end was cut by 7 bases, the J end by 3 bases, with 7 bases between. The germline CDR1 and CDR2 sequences are MNHEY and SVGAGI. The CDR3 extends over 13 amino acids. Written as DNA, the CDR3 is TGTGCCAGCACATACGGCTATAATTCACCCCTCCACTTT. Translation gives CASTYGYNSPLHF.

This clone qualifies as large. The genes are TRBV11-3 and TRBJ2-2; the match to TRBD1 covers 10 bases. This CDR3 comprises 16 residues. Trimming cost V 5 bases and J 4 bases; bases outside gene matches: 7. Germline V gene sequence: CDR1 SGHNT, CDR2 YENEEA. In nucleotides, the CDR3 is TGTGCCAGCAGCGGACAGGGGGAATTTGGCACCGGGGAGCTGTTTTTT. It is translated as CASSGQGEFGTGELFF.

Concerning this clone itself: Mismatch with germline at one junction end may stem from a read error. This sequence joins TRBV6-5 and TRBJ2-7; a weak D match, TRBD2 (6 bases). CDR3 length equals 13 residues. Germline V lookup: CDR1 MNHEY, CDR2 SVGAGI. CDR3 loop: CSTGGTLSYEQYF. Here the CDR3 DNA reads TGCAGCACCGGAGGGACCTTGTCCTACGAGCAGTACTTC.

This chain connects TRBV7-6 to TRBJ2-2; no definite D call. CDR1 SGHVS and CDR2 FNYEAQ come from the germline V gene. V dropped 4 bases and J dropped 8 bases, with 11 bases sitting between them. The CDR3 length is 13 residues. The CDR3 DNA reads as TGTGCCAGCAGCTCAAAACAAATAGGGGAGCTGTTTTTT. Translated: CASSSKQIGELFF.

In this sample, this clone turned up a few times. The V call is TRBV19, the J call TRBJ2-5; TRBD1 is a possible D gene (5 bases). This CDR3 is built from 11 residues. Between the trimmed V and J ends, which lost 7 bases and 7 bases, there was a span of 10 bases. Germline CDR1 and CDR2: LNHDA and SQIVND (reference sequence). CDR3 sequence reads: CASNAGMTQYF. The CDR3 DNA sequence: TGTGCCAGTAATGCAGGGATGACCCAGTACTTC.

The chain recombines TRBV5-6 with TRBJ1-6; TRBD1 agrees at 10 bases. Germline values: CDR1 SGHDT, CDR2 YYEEEE. There are 14 residues in the CDR3. The V segment lost 5 bases and the J segment 13 bases; nucleotides outside the gene matches: 9. The CDR3 spells CASRSGTGVSPLHF. As DNA, the CDR3 is TGTGCCAGCAGATCCGGGACAGGGGTTTCGCCCCTCCACTTT. The variable domain in full, with the rest retrieved from reference TRBV5-6 and TRBJ1-6, is DAGVTQSPTHLIKTRGQQVTLRCSPKSGHDTVSWYQQALGQGPQFIFQYYEEEERQRGNFPDRFSGHQFPNYSSELNVNALLLGDSALYLCASRSGTGVSPLHFGNGTRLTVT.

The V gene is TRBV9, the J gene TRBJ2-1, with TRBD2 matching over 9 bases. The CDR3 runs 17 residues. Trimming cost V 0 bases and J 7 bases; bases outside gene matches: 11. Germline loops: CDR1 SGDLS, CDR2 YYNGEE. The CDR3 DNA reads TGTGCCAGCAGCGTAGGGGCTAGCGGGACTTCAACTAATGAGCAGTTCTTC. Translation gives CASSVGASGTSTNEQFF.

This clone has only a few counts. Other DNA sequences in the sample encode the same CDR3. V gene TRBV5-4 combines with J gene TRBJ2-1, with 9 bases fitting TRBD2. The CDR3 is 15 amino acids. Germline V gives CDR1 SGHNT, CDR2 YYREEE (reference sequence). The ends lost 2 bases at V and 7 bases at J; junction bases unmatched: 7. The CDR3 sequence: CASSFGLAGRNEQFF. The CDR3 coding sequence is TGTGCCAGCAGCTTTGGTCTAGCGGGGCGTAATGAGCAGTTCTTC. Combining the CDR3 with reference TRBV5-4 and TRBJ2-1 gives the whole variable domain ETGVTQSPTHLIKTRGQQVTLRCSSQSGHNTVSWYQQALGQGPQFIFQYYREEENGRGNFPPRFSGLQFPNYSSELNVNALELDDSALYLCASSFGLAGRNEQFFGPGTRLTVL.

The chain links TRBV18 to TRBJ2-7; a possible D gene is TRBD2 (6 bases). The ends were cut back, 4 bases at V and 5 bases at J, with 21 bases in the middle. The CDR3 is made up of 16 amino acids. The V gene's germline CDR1 is KGHSH and CDR2 LQKENI. CDR3 sequence: CASSLPPSGVGHEQYF. The CDR3 DNA is TGTGCCAGCTCACTGCCCCCGTCGGGAGTAGGGCACGAGCAGTACTTC.

This chain connects TRBV5-1 to TRBJ2-3, with TRBD2 as a possible D gene (5 bases). V was trimmed by 5 bases and J by 3 bases, leaving 7 bases between them. The CDR3 totals 12 residues. Looked up from germline, CDR1 is SGHRS and CDR2 is YFSETQ. The CDR3 DNA is TGCGCCAGCAGACTAGAAACAGATACGCAGTATTTT. This codes for CASRLETDTQYF.

V usage is TRBV10-3 and J usage is TRBJ1-1; 9 positions agree with TRBD1. The CDR3 extends over 12 amino acids. Germline values: CDR1 ENHRY, CDR2 SYGVKD. The junction had 7 bases not matched to a gene; V was cut back by 6 bases and J by 11 bases. The CDR3 bases are TGTGCCATCAGCCGGGACAGGGCATACGCTTTCTTT. Protein sequence: CAISRDRAYAFF.

The chain couples TRBV27 to TRBJ1-1, with a tentative D call TRBD1 (6 bases). This CDR3 is built from 13 residues. The ends were cut back, 5 bases at V and 4 bases at J, with 11 bases in the middle. Germline V gene sequence: CDR1 MNHEY, CDR2 SMNVEV (reference sequence). CDR3 sequence (DNA): TGTGCCAGCAGTCTACAGGGACGCACTGAAGCTTTCTTT. This encodes CASSLQGRTEAFF.

This clone showed up just a few times. The chain has TRBV7-9 and TRBJ2-2; 11 bases match TRBD2. This CDR3 has 18 residues. Germline CDR1 reads SEHNR; CDR2 reads FQNEAQ (reference sequence). The trim removed 5 bases at V and 1 base at J, leaving 9 bases unmatched. The CDR3 DNA reads TGTGCCAGCAGCCTAACTAGGACTAGCGGGCGGAACACCGGGGAGCTGTTTTTT. Amino acid sequence: CASSLTRTSGRNTGELFF.

The V and J genes are TRBV7-6 and TRBJ2-3; possibly TRBD1 for D (6 bases). The V gene lost 1 base and the J gene lost 0 bases, with 11 bases spanning the gap. The CDR3 loop spans 16 amino acids. The germline V gene encodes CDR1 SGHVS and CDR2 FNYEAQ. CDR3 protein: CASSLGTVSSTDTQYF. DNA for the CDR3: TGTGCCAGCAGCTTAGGGACAGTGAGTAGCACAGATACGCAGTATTTT.

The V and J genes are TRBV12-5 and TRBJ2-1; D is perhaps TRBD1 (5 bases). Germline lookup yields CDR1 LGHNT and CDR2 FRNRAP. The CDR3 spans 17 residues. V dropped 2 bases and J dropped 0 bases, with 14 bases sitting between them. The CDR3 reads CASGLYPGRSSYNEQFF. The CDR3 DNA is TGTGCTAGTGGTTTGTACCCAGGGCGGAGCTCCTACAATGAGCAGTTCTTC.

The CDR3 nucleotides read TGTGCCAGCAGCCCAACAGGGGTAACGTACGAGCAGTACTTC. Translating gives CASSPTGVTYEQYF. The chain joins TRBV7-9 to TRBJ2-7, with 7 bases matching TRBD1. CDR1 and CDR2 (germline): SEHNR, FQNEAQ (reference sequence). The CDR3 loop spans 14 amino acids. The trim removed 5 bases at V and 4 bases at J, leaving 8 bases unmatched.

The chain carries TRBV5-1 and TRBJ2-5; the match to TRBD1 covers 10 bases. J lost 4 bases, V lost 2 bases, and 5 bases had no gene match. Germline assignment: CDR1 SGHRS and CDR2 YFSETQ. This CDR3 is 15 amino acids long. The CDR3 sequence: CASSFLGTGAETQYF. Written as DNA, the CDR3 is TGCGCCAGCAGCTTCCTAGGGACAGGGGCAGAGACCCAGTACTTC. Complete variable domain (other parts from reference TRBV5-1 and TRBJ2-5): KAGVTQTPRYLIKTRGQQVTLSCSPISGHRSVSWYQQTPGQGLQFLFEYFSETQRNKGNFPGRFSGRQFSNSRSEMNVSTLELGDSALYLCASSFLGTGAETQYFGPGTRLLVL.

This clone was detected once. The chain combines TRBV7-9 with TRBJ2-5, with D perhaps matching TRBD1 (5 bases). V lost 2 bases and J 2 bases, leaving 12 bases between the germline ends. Germline V gene sequence: CDR1 SEHNR, CDR2 FQNEAQ (reference sequence). The CDR3 loop spans 15 amino acids. The CDR3 DNA reads as TGTGCCAGCAGCTTATACCCGGACATACAAGAGACCCAGTACTTC. It encodes CASSLYPDIQETQYF.

Only a few counts were recorded for this clone. The chain combines TRBV2 with TRBJ2-7; perhaps TRBD1 as D (5 bases). Trimming removed 3 bases from V and 0 bases from J, with 12 bases in between. The CDR3 length is 15 residues. The germline V gene has CDR1 SNHLY and CDR2 FYNNEI. CDR3 region: CASSDPDTASYEQYF. In DNA, the CDR3 is TGTGCCAGCAGTGACCCGGACACAGCCTCCTACGAGCAGTACTTC. The variable domain in full, with the rest retrieved from reference TRBV2 and TRBJ2-7, is EPEVTQTPSHQVTQMGQEVILRCVPISNHLYFYWYRQILGQKVEFLVSFYNNEISEKSEIFDDQFSVERPDGSNFTLKIRSTKLEDSAMYFCASSDPDTASYEQYFGPGTRLTVT.